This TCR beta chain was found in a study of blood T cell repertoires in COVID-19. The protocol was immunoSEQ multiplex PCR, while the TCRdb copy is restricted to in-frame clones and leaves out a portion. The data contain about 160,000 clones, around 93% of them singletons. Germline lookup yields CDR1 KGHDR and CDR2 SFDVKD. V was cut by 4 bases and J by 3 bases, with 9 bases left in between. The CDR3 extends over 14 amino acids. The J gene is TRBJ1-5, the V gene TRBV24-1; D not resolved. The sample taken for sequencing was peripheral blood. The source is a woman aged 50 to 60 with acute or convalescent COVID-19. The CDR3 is CATSETGTNQPQHF. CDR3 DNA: TGTGCCACCAGTGAAACCGGTACCAATCAGCCCCAGCATTTT.